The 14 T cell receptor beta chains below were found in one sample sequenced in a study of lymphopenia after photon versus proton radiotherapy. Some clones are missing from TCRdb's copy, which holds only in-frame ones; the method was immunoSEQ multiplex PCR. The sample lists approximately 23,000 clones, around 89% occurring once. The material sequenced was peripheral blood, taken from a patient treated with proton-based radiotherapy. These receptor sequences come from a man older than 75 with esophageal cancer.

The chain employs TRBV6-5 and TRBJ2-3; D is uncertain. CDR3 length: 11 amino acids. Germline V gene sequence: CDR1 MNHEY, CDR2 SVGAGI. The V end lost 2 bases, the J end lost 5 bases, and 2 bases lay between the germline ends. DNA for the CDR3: TGTGCCAGCAGTTACATAGATACGCAGTATTTT. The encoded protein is CASSYIDTQYF.

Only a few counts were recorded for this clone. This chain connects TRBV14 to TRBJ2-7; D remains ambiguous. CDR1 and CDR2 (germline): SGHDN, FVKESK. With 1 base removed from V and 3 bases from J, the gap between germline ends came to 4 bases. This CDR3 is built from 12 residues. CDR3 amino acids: CASSQVGYEQYF. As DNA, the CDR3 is TGTGCCAGCAGCCAAGTCGGCTACGAGCAGTACTTC.

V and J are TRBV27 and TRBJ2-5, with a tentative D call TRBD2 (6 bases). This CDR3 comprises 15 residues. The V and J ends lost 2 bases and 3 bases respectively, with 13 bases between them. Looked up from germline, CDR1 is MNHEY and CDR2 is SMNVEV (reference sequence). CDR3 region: CASSLLGLLKETQYF. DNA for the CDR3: TGTGCCAGCAGTTTACTGGGACTTCTAAAAGAGACCCAGTACTTC.

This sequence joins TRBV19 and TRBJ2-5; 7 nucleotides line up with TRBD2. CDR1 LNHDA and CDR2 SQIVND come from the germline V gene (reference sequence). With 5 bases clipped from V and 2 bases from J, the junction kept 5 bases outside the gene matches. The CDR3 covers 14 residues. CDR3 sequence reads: CASSPAGIQETQYF. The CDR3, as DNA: TGTGCCAGTAGTCCAGCGGGGATACAAGAGACCCAGTACTTC.

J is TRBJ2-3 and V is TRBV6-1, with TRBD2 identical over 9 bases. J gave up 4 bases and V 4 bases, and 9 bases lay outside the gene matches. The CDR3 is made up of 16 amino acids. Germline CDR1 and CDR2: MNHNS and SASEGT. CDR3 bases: TGTGCCAGCAGTGCCTTATTGGGACTAGCCCCAGATACGCAGTATTTT. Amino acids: CASSALLGLAPDTQYF.

The CDR3 loop reads CAIRDGSSGNTIYF. The CDR3 nucleotides read TGTGCCATCAGGGACGGCTCCTCTGGAAACACCATATATTTT. This chain uses TRBV10-3 with TRBJ1-3; no firm D call. V lost 6 bases and J 0 bases, leaving 9 bases between the germline ends. Germline CDR1 is ENHRY and CDR2 is SYGVKD. This CDR3 has 14 residues.

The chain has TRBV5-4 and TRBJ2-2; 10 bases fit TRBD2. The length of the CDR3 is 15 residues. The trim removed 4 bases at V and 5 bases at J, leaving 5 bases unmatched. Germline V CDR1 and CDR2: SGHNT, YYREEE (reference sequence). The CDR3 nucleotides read TGTGCCAGCAGCCGTAGCGGGGGGTCAACCGGGGAGCTGTTTTTT. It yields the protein CASSRSGGSTGELFF.

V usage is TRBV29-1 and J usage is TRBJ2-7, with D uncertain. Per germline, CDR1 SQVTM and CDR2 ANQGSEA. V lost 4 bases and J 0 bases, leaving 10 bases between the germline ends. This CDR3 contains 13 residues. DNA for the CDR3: TGCAGCGTTGTTGGTCGGTACTCCTACGAGCAGTACTTC. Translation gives CSVVGRYSYEQYF.

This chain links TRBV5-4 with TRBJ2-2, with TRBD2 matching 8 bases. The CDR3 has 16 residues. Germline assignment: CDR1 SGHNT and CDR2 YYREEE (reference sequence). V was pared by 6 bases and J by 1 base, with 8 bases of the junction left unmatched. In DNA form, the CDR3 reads TGTGCCAGCACCATGATACTAGCGGAGAACACCGGGGAGCTGTTTTTT. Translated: CASTMILAENTGELFF.

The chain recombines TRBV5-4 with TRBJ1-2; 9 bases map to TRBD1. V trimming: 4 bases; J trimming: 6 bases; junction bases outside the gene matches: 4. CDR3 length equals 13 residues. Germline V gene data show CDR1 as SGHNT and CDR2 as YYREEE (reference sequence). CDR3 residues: CASSTDRGHGYTF. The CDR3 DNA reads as TGTGCCAGCAGCACGGACAGGGGCCATGGCTACACCTTC.

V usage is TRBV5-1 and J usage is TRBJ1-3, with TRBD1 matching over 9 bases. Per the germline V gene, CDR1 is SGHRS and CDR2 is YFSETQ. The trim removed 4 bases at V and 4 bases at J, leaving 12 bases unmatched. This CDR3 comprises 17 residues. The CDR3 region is CASSPRLTGGVGNTIYF. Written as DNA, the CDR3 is TGCGCCAGCAGCCCACGGCTCACAGGGGGCGTAGGAAACACCATATATTTT.

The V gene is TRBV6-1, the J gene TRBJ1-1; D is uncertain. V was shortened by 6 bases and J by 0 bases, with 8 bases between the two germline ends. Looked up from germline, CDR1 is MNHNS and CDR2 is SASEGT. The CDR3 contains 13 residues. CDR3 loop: CASSRSVNTEAFF. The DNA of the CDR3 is TGTGCCAGCAGCAGGAGTGTGAACACTGAAGCTTTCTTT.

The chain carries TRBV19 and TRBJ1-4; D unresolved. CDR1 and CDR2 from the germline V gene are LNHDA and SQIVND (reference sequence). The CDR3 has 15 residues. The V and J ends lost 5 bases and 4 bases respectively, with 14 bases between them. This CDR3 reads CASSGTSGSNEKLFF. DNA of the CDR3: TGTGCCAGTAGTGGCACGTCTGGGAGTAATGAAAAACTGTTTTTT.

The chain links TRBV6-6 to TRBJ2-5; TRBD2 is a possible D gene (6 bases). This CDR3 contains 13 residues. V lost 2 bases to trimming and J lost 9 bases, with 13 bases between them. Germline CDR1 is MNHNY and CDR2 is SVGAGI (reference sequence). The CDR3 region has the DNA TGTGCCAGCAGTTACGGGGACTCCTTTCCCCAGTACTTC. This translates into CASSYGDSFPQYF.